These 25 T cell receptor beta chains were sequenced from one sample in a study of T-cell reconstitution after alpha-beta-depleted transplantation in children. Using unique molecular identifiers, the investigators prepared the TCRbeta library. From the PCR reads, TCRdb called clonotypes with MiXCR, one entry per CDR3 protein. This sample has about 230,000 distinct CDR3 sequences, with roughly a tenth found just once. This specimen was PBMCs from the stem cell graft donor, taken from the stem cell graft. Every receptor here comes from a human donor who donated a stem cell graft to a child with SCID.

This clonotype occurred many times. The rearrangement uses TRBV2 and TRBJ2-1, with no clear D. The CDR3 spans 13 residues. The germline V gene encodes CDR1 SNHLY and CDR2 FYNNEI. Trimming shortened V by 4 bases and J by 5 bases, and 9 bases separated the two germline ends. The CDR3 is CASSVELNNEQFF. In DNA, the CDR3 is TGTGCCAGCAGTGTGGAACTGAACAATGAGCAGTTCTTC.

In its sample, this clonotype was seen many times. The CDR3 spells CATASTPGPSTGELFF. In DNA, the CDR3 is TGCGCCACCGCCTCCACTCCAGGGCCTAGCACCGGGGAGCTGTTTTTT. The chain employs TRBV5-1 and TRBJ2-2; maybe TRBD1 (5 bases). Germline lookup yields CDR1 SGHRS and CDR2 YFSETQ. This CDR3 spans 16 amino acids. V was shortened by 9 bases and J by 4 bases, with 22 bases between the two germline ends.

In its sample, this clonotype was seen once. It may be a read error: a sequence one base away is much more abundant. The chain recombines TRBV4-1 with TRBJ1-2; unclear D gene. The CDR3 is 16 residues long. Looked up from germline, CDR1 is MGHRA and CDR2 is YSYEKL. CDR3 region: CASSQNALTDYYGDTF. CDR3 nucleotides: TGCGCCAGCAGCCAAAATGCCCTGACGGATTACTATGGCGACACCTTC.

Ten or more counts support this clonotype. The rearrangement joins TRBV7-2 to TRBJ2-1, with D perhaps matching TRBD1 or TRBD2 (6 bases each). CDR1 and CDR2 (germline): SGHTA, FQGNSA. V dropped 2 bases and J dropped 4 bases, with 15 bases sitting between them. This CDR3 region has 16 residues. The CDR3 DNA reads TGTGCCAGCAGCTTATATGGGGGGCCGGGGTACAATGAGCAGTTCTTC. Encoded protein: CASSLYGGPGYNEQFF.

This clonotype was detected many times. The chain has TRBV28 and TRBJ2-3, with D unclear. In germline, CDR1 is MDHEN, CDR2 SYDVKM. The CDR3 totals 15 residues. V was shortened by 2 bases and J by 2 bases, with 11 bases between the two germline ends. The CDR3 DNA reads TGTGCCAGCAGTTTACCAGGCTCAGCCACAGATACGCAGTATTTT. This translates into CASSLPGSATDTQYF.

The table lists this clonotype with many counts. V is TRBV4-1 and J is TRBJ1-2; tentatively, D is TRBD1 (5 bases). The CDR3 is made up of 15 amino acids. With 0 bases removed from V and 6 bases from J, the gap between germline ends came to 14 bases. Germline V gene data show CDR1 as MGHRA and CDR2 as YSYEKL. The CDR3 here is CASSQDLGREDGYTF. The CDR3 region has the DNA TGCGCCAGCAGCCAAGATCTAGGCAGGGAGGATGGCTACACCTTC.

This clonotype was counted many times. The CDR3 DNA is TGTGCCAGCAGCCCCGAACCTTTAGCGGGGGAACAGTTCTTC. Its translation: CASSPEPLAGEQFF. The rearrangement links TRBV7-3 to TRBJ2-1; 9 nucleotides agree with TRBD2. The CDR3 runs 14 residues. Germline values: CDR1 SGHTA, CDR2 FQGTGA. V shed 5 bases and J 13 bases; nucleotides not matched to a gene: 12.

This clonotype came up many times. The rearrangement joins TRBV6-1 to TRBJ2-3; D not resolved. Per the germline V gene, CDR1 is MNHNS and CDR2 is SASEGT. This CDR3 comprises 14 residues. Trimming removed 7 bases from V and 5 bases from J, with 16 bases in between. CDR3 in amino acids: CASTLPTTVDTQYF. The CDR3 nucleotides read TGTGCCAGCACCCTACCCACTACGGTAGATACGCAGTATTTT.

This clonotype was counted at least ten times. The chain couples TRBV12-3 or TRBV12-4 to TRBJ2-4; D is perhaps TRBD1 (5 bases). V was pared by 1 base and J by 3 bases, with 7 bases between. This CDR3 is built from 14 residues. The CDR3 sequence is CASSLGGNKNIQYF. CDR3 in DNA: TGTGCCAGCAGTTTAGGGGGCAACAAAAACATTCAGTACTTC.

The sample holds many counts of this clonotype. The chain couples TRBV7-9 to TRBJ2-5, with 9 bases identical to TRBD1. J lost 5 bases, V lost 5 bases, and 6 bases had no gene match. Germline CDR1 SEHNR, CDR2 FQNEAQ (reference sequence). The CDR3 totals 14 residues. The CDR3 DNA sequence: TGTGCCAGCAGCGCTACAGGGGGCGGGGAGACCCAGTACTTC. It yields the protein CASSATGGGETQYF.

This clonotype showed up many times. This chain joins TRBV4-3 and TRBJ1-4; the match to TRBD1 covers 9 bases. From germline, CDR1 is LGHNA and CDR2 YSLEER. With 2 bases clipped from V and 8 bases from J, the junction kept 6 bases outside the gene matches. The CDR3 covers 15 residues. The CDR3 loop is CASSQLGDRAEKLFF. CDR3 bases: TGCGCCAGCAGCCAACTCGGGGACAGGGCGGAAAAACTGTTTTTT.

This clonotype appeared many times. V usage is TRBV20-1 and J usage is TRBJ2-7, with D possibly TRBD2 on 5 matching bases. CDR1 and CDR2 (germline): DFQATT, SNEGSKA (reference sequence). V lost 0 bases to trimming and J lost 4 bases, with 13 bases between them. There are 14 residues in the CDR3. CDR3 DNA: TGCAGTGCTAGAGATCCGGGATTGGATTACGAGCAGTACTTC. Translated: CSARDPGLDYEQYF.

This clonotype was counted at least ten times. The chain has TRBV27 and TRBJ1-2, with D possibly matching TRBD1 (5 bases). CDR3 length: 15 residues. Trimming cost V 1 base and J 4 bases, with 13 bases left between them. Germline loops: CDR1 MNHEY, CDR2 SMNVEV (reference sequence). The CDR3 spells CASSLWGGAGYGYTF. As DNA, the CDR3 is TGTGCCAGCAGTTTATGGGGCGGGGCCGGCTATGGCTACACCTTC.

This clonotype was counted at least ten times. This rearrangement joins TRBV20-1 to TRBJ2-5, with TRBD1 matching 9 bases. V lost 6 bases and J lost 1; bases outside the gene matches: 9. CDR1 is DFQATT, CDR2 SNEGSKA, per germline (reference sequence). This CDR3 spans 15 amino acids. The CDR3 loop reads CSALGQGRTQETQYF. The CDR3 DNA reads TGCAGTGCACTCGGACAGGGGAGAACCCAAGAGACCCAGTACTTC.

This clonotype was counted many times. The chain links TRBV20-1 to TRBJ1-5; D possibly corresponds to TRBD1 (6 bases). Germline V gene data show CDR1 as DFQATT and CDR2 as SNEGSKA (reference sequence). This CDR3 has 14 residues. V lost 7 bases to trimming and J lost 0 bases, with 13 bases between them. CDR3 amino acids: CSVPDRNSNQPQHF. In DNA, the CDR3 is TGCAGTGTCCCGGACAGAAATAGCAATCAGCCCCAGCATTTT.

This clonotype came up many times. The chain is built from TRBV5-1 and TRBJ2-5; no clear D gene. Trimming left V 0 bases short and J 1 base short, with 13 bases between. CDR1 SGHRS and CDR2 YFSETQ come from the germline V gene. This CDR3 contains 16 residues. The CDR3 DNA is TGCGCCAGCAGCTTGGGTGCACGGTTAATCCAAGAGACCCAGTACTTC. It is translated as CASSLGARLIQETQYF. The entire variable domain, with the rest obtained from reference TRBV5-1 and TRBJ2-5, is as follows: KAGVTQTPRYLIKTRGQQVTLSCSPISGHRSVSWYQQTPGQGLQFLFEYFSETQRNKGNFPGRFSGRQFSNSRSEMNVSTLELGDSALYLCASSLGARLIQETQYFGPGTRLLVL.

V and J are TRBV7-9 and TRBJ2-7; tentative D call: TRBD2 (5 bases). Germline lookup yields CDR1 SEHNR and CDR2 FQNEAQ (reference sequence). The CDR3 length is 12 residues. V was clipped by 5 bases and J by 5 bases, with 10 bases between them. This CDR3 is CASSDRGNEQYF. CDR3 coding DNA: TGTGCCAGCAGCGACCGGGGAAACGAGCAGTACTTC.

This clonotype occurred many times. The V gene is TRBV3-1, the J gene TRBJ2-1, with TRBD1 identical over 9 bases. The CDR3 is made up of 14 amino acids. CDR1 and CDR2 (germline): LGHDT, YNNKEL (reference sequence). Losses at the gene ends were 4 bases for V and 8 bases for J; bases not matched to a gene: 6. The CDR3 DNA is TGTGCCAGCAGCCGACGGGACAGGGACCATGAGCAGTTCTTC. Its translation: CASSRRDRDHEQFF.

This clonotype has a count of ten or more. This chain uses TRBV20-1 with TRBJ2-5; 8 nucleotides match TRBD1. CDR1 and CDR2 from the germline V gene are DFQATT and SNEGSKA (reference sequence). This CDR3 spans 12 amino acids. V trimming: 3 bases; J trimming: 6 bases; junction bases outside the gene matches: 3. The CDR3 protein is CSASRQGQTQYF. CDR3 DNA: TGCAGTGCTAGCCGACAGGGGCAGACCCAGTACTTC.

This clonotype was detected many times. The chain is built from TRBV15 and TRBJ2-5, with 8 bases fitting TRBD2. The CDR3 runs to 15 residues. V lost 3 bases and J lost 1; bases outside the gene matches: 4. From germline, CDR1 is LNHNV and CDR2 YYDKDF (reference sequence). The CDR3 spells CATSRLRGGQETQYF. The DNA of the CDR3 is TGTGCCACCAGCAGGCTCCGGGGGGGCCAAGAGACCCAGTACTTC.

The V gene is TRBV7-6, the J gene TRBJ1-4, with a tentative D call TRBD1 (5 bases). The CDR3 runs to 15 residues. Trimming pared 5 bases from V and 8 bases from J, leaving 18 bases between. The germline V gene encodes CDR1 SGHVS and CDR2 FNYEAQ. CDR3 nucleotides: TGTGCCAGCAGCATTTCTGGCAGGGCCGGGGAAAAACTGTTTTTT. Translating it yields CASSISGRAGEKLFF. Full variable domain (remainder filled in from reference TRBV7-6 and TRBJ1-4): GAGVSQSPRYKVTKRGQDVALRCDPISGHVSLYWYRQALGQGPEFLTYFNYEAQQDKSGLPNDRFSAERPEGSISTLTIQRTEQRDSAMYRCASSISGRAGEKLFFGSGTQLSVL.

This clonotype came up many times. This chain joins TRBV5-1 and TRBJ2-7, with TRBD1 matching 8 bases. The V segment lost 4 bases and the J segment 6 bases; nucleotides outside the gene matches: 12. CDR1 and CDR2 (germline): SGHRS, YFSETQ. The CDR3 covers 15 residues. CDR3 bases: TGCGCCAGCAGCGTACAAGACAGGGGCGGAATCGAGCAGTACTTC. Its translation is CASSVQDRGGIEQYF.

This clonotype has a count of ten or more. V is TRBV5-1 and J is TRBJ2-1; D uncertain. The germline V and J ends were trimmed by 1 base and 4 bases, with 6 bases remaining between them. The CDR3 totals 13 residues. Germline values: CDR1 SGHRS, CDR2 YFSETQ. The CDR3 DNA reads TGCGCCAGCAGCTTGCGCGAATACAATGAGCAGTTCTTC. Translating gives CASSLREYNEQFF.

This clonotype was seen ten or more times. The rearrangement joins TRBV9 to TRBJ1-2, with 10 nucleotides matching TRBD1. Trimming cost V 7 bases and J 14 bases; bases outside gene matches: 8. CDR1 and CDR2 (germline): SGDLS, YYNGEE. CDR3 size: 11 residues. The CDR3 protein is CASRDRGVKTF. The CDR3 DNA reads TGTGCCAGCCGGGACAGGGGTGTCAAGACCTTC.

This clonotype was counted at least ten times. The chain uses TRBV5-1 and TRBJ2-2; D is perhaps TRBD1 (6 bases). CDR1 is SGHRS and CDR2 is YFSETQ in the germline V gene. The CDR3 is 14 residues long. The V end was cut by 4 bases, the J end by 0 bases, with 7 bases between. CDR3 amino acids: CASSRDTNTGELFF. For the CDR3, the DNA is TGCGCCAGCAGCCGGGACACGAACACCGGGGAGCTGTTTTTT.